This T cell receptor (beta chain) was identified during a study of T cell repertoires in cytomegalovirus infection. For the study at large: From public TCR beta signatures came an indication of both CMV infection and matching HLA type.

This clonotype was picked up a small number of times. The antigen remains undetermined. Germline V gene lookup returns CDR1 SGHVS and CDR2 FNYEAQ. CDR3 length equals 16 residues. Losses at the gene ends were 3 bases for V and 4 bases for J; bases not matched to a gene: 8. Study outcomes and limitations: Dominant in the ex vivo response were TCR beta clonotypes restricted by HLA-C and specific for CMV. Cumulative public TCR beta family frequency identified carriers of CMV plus the relevant HLA.

TCRdb passed the reads through MiXCR, listing each CDR3 protein once. The sample records 450,000 to 550,000 distinct CDR3 sequences, approximately 46% being singletons. This TCR came from a human donor in good health (CMV status not recorded). Some clones in this sample may be carry-over from other donors' samples. The chain is built from TRBV7-6 and TRBJ1-5, with 8 bases that match TRBD1. Sequencing was performed on cultured PBMCs, taken from culture after CMV antigen stimulation. The CDR3 sequence is CASSFSGQGGNQPQHF. The DNA of the CDR3 is TGTGCCAGCAGCTTTTCAGGACAGGGAGGGAATCAGCCCCAGCATTTT.